Listed below are T cell receptor beta chains from one sample, sequenced in a study of Ad26.COV2.S vaccination and SARS-CoV-2 variants. Sequencing used immunoSEQ multiplex PCR; TCRdb keeps in-frame clones, though not all of them. In the table there are around 450,000 clones, around 89% of which are singletons. The material sequenced was peripheral blood, taken in a trial of Ad26.COV2.S vaccine versus placebo. The source is a person between 18 and 59 years old who received the Ad26.COV2.S COVID-19 vaccine or a placebo. Each CDR3 is given without its conserved first and last residue. A D gene is named only where the DNA matches it firmly. Some rows have no size entry. The others give once, few or many, or a class for an expanded clone.

D gene	clone size	V gene	CDR3 protein
.	.	TRBV12-3/TRBV12-4	ASSLFKNTEAF
.	.	TRBV19	ASSNALYSNQPQH
TRBD1	once	TRBV5-8	ASSPGTGGADTQY
.	.	TRBV7-9	ASSVRGKGQF
.	.	TRBV6-6	ASSKGRGSYGYT
.	.	TRBV7-9	ASSLFLTGNEQF
.	once	TRBV2	ASKGQDPRSSYEQY
.	once	TRBV14	ASSPRGGSYNEQF
.	.	TRBV5-1	ASSFGQSTDTQY
.	once	TRBV4-1	ASSQEGPDTQY
.	once	TRBV19	ASRRQEGYNSPLH
.	.	TRBV25-1	ASSEYAAGEQF
TRBD1	few	TRBV25-1	ASSDTRGITEAF
TRBD1	once	TRBV9	ASSTPGRDRGETQY
.	.	TRBV5-1	ASRTGTSGSTDTQY
.	.	TRBV12-3/TRBV12-4	ASSFSSGNEQF
.	.	TRBV2	ATTKDRRTQY
.	.	TRBV27	ASSVRQGYEQY
.	.	TRBV2	ASSSNRPEQEQF
.	.	TRBV18	ASSPPGIIAGYT
.	few	TRBV6-5	ASSYSGEAF
TRBD1	.	TRBV9	ASSVGDRVRGEAF
.	.	TRBV2	ASSEGPPVPYEQY
TRBD1	.	TRBV7-2	ASSSTGGREKLF
.	.	TRBV24-1	ATSDFLPAGGNTIY
.	.	TRBV7-9	ASSHGTDTEAF
.	.	TRBV4-3	ASSQTRPGELF
.	.	TRBV20-1	SASGAPSVYEQY
TRBD2	.	TRBV5-1	ASSSHSGRANEQF
.	.	TRBV18	ASSPPKGTAYNEQF
TRBD1	.	TRBV18	ASSAKTGGAEGYT
.	.	TRBV7-3	ASSSAPSYEQY
.	once	TRBV28	ASRLPSGGGQPQH
.	.	TRBV4-3	ASSQGTWGNQPQH
.	.	TRBV7-9	ASSSTRPASNEQY
.	.	TRBV25-1	ASSPIFADSPLH
.	.	TRBV5-6	ASSLEKGSGAYNEQF
.	.	TRBV7-2	ASSLFRTELQETQY
.	.	TRBV28	ASTGTNYEQY
.	.	TRBV7-3	ASSLNGGIYNEQF
.	few	TRBV29-1	SVGGSTEAF
TRBD2	once	TRBV28	ASSSPGLAGGQNEQF
.	few	TRBV6-5	ATGGDGNQPQH
.	.	TRBV5-1	ASSMDGNTEAF
TRBD1	.	TRBV6-4	ASSGTVNLNTGELF
.	.	TRBV3-1/TRBV3-2	ASSQAGGTGGGPNSGTQY
.	.	TRBV7-8	ASSFRDGRGREQF